This T cell receptor (beta chain) was recorded in a study of cytotoxic CD8 clonotypes in ibrutinib-treated CLL. Overall study findings and caveats: Circulating CD8+ T-cell counts were tracked by baseline clonality, which exceeded that of age-matched healthy donors.

With respect to this clone: The antigen remains unidentified.

The table came from immunoSEQ multiplex PCR; TCRdb's copy has only in-frame clones and leaves some out. This sample carries 80,000 to 95,000 clones, roughly 80% of them seen once, and the ten largest clones take 4.8%. The V and J ends lost 7 bases and 0 bases respectively, with 19 bases between them. CDR1 and CDR2 from the germline V gene are LNHDA and SQIVND (reference sequence). The CDR3 is made up of 18 amino acids. The V call is TRBV19, the J call TRBJ1-6, with a possible D match to TRBD1 (5 bases). Specimen: PBMCs, collected after 12 months of ibrutinib treatment. This TCR derives from a human donor with chronic lymphocytic leukemia. CDR3 protein: CASTPGTQSDSYNSPLHF. For the CDR3, the DNA is TGTGCCAGTACCCCGGGGACTCAAAGCGACTCCTATAATTCACCCCTCCACTTT.